This T cell receptor (beta chain) was observed in a study of T-cell reconstitution after alpha-beta-depleted transplantation in children. The CDR3 is 12 residues long. Trimming took 5 bases from V and 4 from J, leaving 12 bases between them. Per the germline V gene, CDR1 is DFQATT and CDR2 is SNEGSKA (reference sequence). This sample's TCRbeta library carried unique molecular identifier barcodes. TCRdb re-derived calls from the PCR reads in MiXCR, one entry per CDR3 protein. The repertoire includes about 580,000 distinct CDR3 sequences, 20% to 30% of them detected once, and just over 35% sits in the top ten. A word on this clonotype: Antigen: not known.

Study observations and caveats: It was surviving recipient T cells and thymic progenitors that gave some patients high TCRbeta diversity at day 60. Roughly two months post-transplant, alpha-beta T cells reportedly originated from several hundred graft clones that had expanded.

This receptor was obtained from a boy younger than two with Wiskott-Aldrich syndrome, due to receive a stem cell transplant. The V call is TRBV20-1, the J call TRBJ2-7; D possibly corresponds to TRBD1 (6 bases). Sequenced here: PBMCs, sampled before TCRalphabeta/CD19-depleted stem cell transplant. The DNA of the CDR3 is TGCAGTGCTCGCGACAGGAGATACGAGCAGTACTTC. Amino acids: CSARDRRYEQYF.